This T cell receptor (beta chain) is drawn from a study of identical twins. Study-wide points: Researchers reported excess low generation probability among twin-shared out-of-frame alpha sequences. Within monozygotic twins, out-of-frame TCR alpha sharing was underestimated by the models.

V lost 2 bases, J lost 1 base, and 11 bases lay in between. Germline V gene data show CDR1 as MGHDK and CDR2 as SYGVNS. The CDR3 spans 15 residues. From the 5' RACE reads, TCRdb called clonotypes with MiXCR, one entry per CDR3 protein. The sample contains about 100,000 distinct CDR3 sequences, less than 6.5% of which appear only once. This clonotype occurred many times. Its matching antigen is unknown. The chain couples TRBV25-1 to TRBJ2-5; no reliable D call. The sample taken for sequencing was memory T cells sorted from blood. The clonotype comes from a woman aged 45-60 years in good health. CDR3 sequence: CASSETHPGQETQYF. The CDR3 coding sequence is TGTGCCAGCAGTGAAACCCATCCGGGCCAAGAGACCCAGTACTTC.